The subject of this entry is one TCR beta chain. Via MiXCR, TCRdb re-called the PCR reads, giving one row per CDR3 protein. The sample yields around 100,000 distinct CDR3 sequences, roughly 51% seen once. The sample comes from a study of CDR3 diversity in severe acne. J gave up 4 bases and V 5 bases, and 3 bases lay outside the gene matches. The CDR3 has 14 amino acids. The germline V gene has CDR1 SGHVS and CDR2 FQNEAQ. The chain recombines TRBV7-8 with TRBJ2-5, with 11 positions matching TRBD2. Sequenced sample: blood. The sequence derives from a male donor with acne. The CDR3 spells CASSPLAGVETQYF. As DNA, the CDR3 is TGTGCCAGCAGCCCACTAGCGGGAGTAGAGACCCAGTACTTC.